This T cell receptor beta chain was captured by sequencing in a study of spatial heterogeneity in lung cancer. About the research overall: Detection consistently yielded more beta chains than alpha chains. Combinations of a unique TCR and a UMI were tallied in raw reads, and on average each appeared more than ten times.

This clonotype was counted between two and nine times. For a library built for alpha chains, this beta chain is a stray read; little rests on its size. Stated time point: sample taken at primary tumor resection. Material for sequencing was whole RNA from tumor, nontumor lung or frozen PBMC, left unsorted. Donation came from over 60 patients with untreated early-stage non-small cell lung cancer. TCR cDNA molecules each had a unique molecular identifier. TCRdb reanalysed the 5' RACE reads using MiXCR and keeps one entry per CDR3 protein. Among about 11,000 distinct CDR3 sequences, 3% to 5% were seen once, and the ten largest hold 6% to 9.5%. V lost 6 bases, J lost 4 bases, and 15 bases lay in between. This CDR3 has 14 amino acids. The V gene's germline CDR1 is SNHLY and CDR2 FYNNEI.

This clonotype was sampled from a male donor with early-stage non-small cell lung cancer. The source was normal lung tissue next to the tumor, collected at surgery. The rearrangement joins TRBV2 to TRBJ1-2; D remains ambiguous. CDR3 nucleotides: TGTGCCAGCAGCTCCGACTCCGCGGTCTATGGCTACACCTTC. It specifies CASSSDSAVYGYTF.